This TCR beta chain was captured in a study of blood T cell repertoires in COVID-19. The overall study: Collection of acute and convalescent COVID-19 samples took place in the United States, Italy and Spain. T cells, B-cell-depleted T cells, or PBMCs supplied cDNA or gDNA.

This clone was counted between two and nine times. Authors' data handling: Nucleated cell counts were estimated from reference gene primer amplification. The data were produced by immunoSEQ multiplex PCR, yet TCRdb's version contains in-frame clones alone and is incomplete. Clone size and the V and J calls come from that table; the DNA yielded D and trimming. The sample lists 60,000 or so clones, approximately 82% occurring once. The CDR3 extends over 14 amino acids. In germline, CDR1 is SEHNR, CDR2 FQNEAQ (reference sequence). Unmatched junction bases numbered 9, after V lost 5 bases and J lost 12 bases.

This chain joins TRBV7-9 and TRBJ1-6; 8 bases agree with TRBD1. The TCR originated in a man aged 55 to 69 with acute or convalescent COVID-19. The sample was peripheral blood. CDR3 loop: CASSRGQAGQPLHF. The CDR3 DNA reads TGTGCCAGCAGCCGGGGACAGGCGGGACAACCCCTCCACTTT. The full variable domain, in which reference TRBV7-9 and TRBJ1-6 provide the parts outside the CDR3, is DTGVSQNPRHKITKRGQNVTFRCDPISEHNRLYWYRQTLGQGPEFLTYFQNEAQLEKSRLLSDRFSAERPKGSFSTLEIQRTEQGDSAMYLCASSRGQAGQPLHFGNGTRLTVT.